This T cell receptor (beta chain) was sequenced for a study of T cell repertoires in cytomegalovirus infection (dated by TCRdb to about 2019). Regarding the study in general: Peptide stimulations targeted recently identified HLA-C-restricted CMV epitopes, whose presentation resists viral immunomodulation, together with well-studied HLA-B-restricted epitopes. Because public TCR beta signatures pointed to carriage of CMV infection together with the matching HLA type, the HLA type of each donor mattered for the analysis. General conclusions and limits of the study: The ex vivo response was dominated by HLA-C-restricted CMV-specific TCR beta clonotypes, and the single most frequent clonotype in two of eight donors was supplied by these HLA-C-restricted clonotypes. Cumulative frequency of public TCR beta family members discriminated carriers of CMV infection plus the relevant HLA type in this cohort and an independent roughly 340-donor cohort.

Data came from an Illumina HiSeq 1500. Using fastp trimming at Q25 and MiXCR clonotype assembly, TCRdb reanalyzed the public sequencing data and kept in-frame beta chains. Each CDR3 protein gets just one entry, which takes the most common genes and DNA from the rows behind it. The sample table lists nearly 700,000 distinct CDR3 sequences, around 30% of them with a count of one. The ten largest clones add up to about 20% of the sample. In light of the paper, this sample's treatment or condition label describes: in vitro stimulation with specific CMV peptide epitopes to enrich CMV-specific T cells. A distance of 9 bases separates the germline ends of V and J, which lose 10 bases and 0 bases respectively. CDR1 MDHEN and CDR2 SYDVKM were looked up in the germline V gene. Reading from cysteine to phenylalanine, the CDR3 counts 12 amino acids. CDR3 DNA only is kept here, 36 bases in frame from base 1. About this clonotype: What antigen it recognizes has not been identified. Base qualities are not recorded, but no much larger clone differs from it by a single base.

The source of this sequence is a human donor in good health (CMV status not recorded). Some clones in this sample may be carry-over from other donors' samples. Here the chain combines TRBV28 and TRBJ2-5; there is no confident call for the D gene. The sequences come from cultured PBMCs, collected from culture after CMV antigen stimulation. The CDR3 protein: CATETYQETQYF. The DNA is as follows: TGTGCCACCGAGACATACCAAGAGACCCAGTACTTC.